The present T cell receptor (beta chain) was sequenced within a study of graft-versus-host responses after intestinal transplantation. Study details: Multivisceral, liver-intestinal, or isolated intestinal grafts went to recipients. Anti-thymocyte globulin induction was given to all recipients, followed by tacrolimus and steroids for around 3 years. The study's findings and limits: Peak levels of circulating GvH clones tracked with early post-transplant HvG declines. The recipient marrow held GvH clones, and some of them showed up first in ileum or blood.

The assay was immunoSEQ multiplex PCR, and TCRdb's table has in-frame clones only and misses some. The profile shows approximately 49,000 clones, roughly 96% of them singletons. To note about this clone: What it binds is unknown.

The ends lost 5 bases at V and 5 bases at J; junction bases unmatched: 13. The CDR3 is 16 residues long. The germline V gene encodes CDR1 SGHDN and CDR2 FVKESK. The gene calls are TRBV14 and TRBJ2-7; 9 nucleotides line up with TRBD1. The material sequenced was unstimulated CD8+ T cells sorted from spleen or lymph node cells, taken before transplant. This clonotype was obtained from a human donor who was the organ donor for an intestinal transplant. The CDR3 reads CASSERSGTGKNEQYF. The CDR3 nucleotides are TGTGCCAGCAGCGAACGATCCGGGACAGGGAAGAACGAGCAGTACTTC.